The subject of this entry is one T cell receptor (beta chain). The target antigen is unknown. Cells sorted as Tregs were CD4+, CD25+ and CD127-/low. Study-wide results and limits: Tumor Tregs overlapped most with tumor, then blood, naive CD4+ cells.

Full-length variable regions came from constant-region reverse primers plus semi-nested Nested Universal Primer A PCR. One entry per CDR3 protein results from TCRdb running MiXCR on the 5' RACE reads. The repertoire holds some 40,000 distinct CDR3 sequences, with around a fifth as singletons. This CDR3 is 12 amino acids long. V lost 0 bases, J lost 8 bases, and 7 bases lay in between. Germline CDR1 SGHDN, CDR2 FVKESK. The J gene is TRBJ1-2, the V gene TRBV14; D ambiguous. This clonotype was sampled from a female donor with breast cancer. The source material was Tregs sorted from a lymph node. The CDR3 region is CASSQDFRGYTF. In nucleotides, the CDR3 is TGTGCCAGCAGCCAAGATTTTCGGGGCTACACCTTC. Using reference TRBV14 and TRBJ1-2 for the parts outside the CDR3, the full variable domain is EAGVTQFPSHSVIEKGQTVTLRCDPISGHDNLYWYRRVMGKEIKFLLHFVKESKQDESGMPNNRFLAERTGGTYSTLKVQPAELEDSGVYFCASSQDFRGYTFGSGTRLTVV.